This TCR beta chain emerged from a study of Tregs in tolerant kidney transplant recipients (dated by TCRdb to about 2019). Study-wide context: The transplants used related donors along with nonmyeloablative bone marrow transplantation, and in the human trials mixed chimerism was transient. TCRbeta sequencing was used in the study to identify donor-specific regulatory T cells before combined kidney and bone marrow transplantation, and the identified cells were then tracked after transplant. Results the study describes overall, beyond this receptor: Biological reproducibility was not directly assessed, although technical replication error appeared to be minimal. Donor-specific Treg expansion exceeded global Treg expansion in tolerant patients, suggesting antigen-driven rather than nonspecific expansion. PCR primers changed over time for some patients, so nucleotide-level comparison across those patients' samples was not possible. The study was constrained by small patient numbers, and validation of the findings is required in larger populations and under other immunosuppression protocols. Expanding Tregs with activated donor B cells appeared to identify the most biologically relevant and donor-specific TCRbeta repertoire.

Worth noting for this clone: The antigen this receptor binds is unknown. Per-nucleotide qualities are absent, and no much larger clonotype sits a single base away.

The time point label of this sample denotes: blood sample drawn before combined kidney and bone marrow transplant. Thawed PBMCs were FACS-sorted into unstimulated Tregs (CD4+CD25+CD127-), CD4+ non-Tregs (CD4+CD25-), CD4 cells and CD8 cells. The patients were a handful of recipients of combined kidney and bone marrow transplants from the ITN036ST trial, and samples were available only for these trial subjects. Healthy control blood was processed to PBMCs by Ficoll density gradient and cryopreserved, and patient PBMCs were collected before and after transplant. For TCRbeta CDR3 sequencing, genomic DNA was extracted from sorted cells using the QIAGEN DNeasy Blood and Tissue Kit. High-throughput TCRbeta CDR3 sequencing, which included PCR amplification with bias correction and internal controls, was done commercially through immunoSEQ. As for the original processing: Unique productive TCRbeta sequences were defined by CDR3 nucleotide sequence where primers matched, otherwise by CDR3 amino acid sequence with Vbeta and Jbeta genes. Sorting error was corrected by removing sequences shared between sorted populations at a frequency ratio of 2:1 or less, and the remaining shared sequences were assigned to the higher population. Donor-reactive sequences were defined as at least 5-fold expanded in CFSE-low cells versus unstimulated cells, with frequency of at least 0.01% in CFSE-low cells. Repertoire divergence was quantified by Jensen-Shannon divergence calculated from the top 100 TCRbeta sequences ranked by frequency. For samples with multiple sequencing runs, sorting error was corrected in each run separately before the runs were combined. The immuneACCESS repertoire file appears here via TCRdb, limited to in-frame rearrangements. These files lack a portion of the clones; in checked studies, under half of the deficit traces to unresolved V genes, and the cause of the others is not known. V and J calls and clone size follow that table, whereas D and trimming were derived from the DNA. The sample includes about 94,000 clones, with more than 85% observed a single time. The ten largest clones capture around 0.45% of the sample.

This receptor was identified in a human donor who received a combined kidney and bone marrow transplant. The sample in question was CD4+ T cells from blood, obtained before the transplant.

CDR3 protein: CSAKSSGKGGEQFF. The DNA sequence is as follows: TGCAGCGCTAAATCTAGCGGAAAAGGCGGTGAGCAGTTCTTC. The V and J genes are TRBV29-1 and TRBJ2-1; the central 7 bases match TRBD2. The CDR3 numbers 14 residues from cysteine through phenylalanine. Only the CDR3 region is kept as DNA, spanning 42 bases read in frame from base 1. The germline V gene supplies CDR1 SQVTM and CDR2 ANQGSEA. Trimming accounts for 7 bases at V and 9 bases at J, while the number of junction bases matched to no gene is 15.